By share of the sample, the clone carrying this T cell receptor beta chain is medium-sized. Its antigen is unknown. Blood genomic DNA input for TRB amplification was roughly 230-550 ng. This CDR3 is 14 amino acids long. V dropped 4 bases and J dropped 4 bases, with 13 bases sitting between them. CDR1 is MNHEY, CDR2 SVGEGT, per germline. This specimen comes from a study of T and B cells in COVID-19 patients. Study-level background: Blood was sampled from COVID-19 patients who were either actively infected or recovered.

TRB rearrangements were amplified by multiplex PCR with BIOMED2 TRB-A/B primers. TCRdb re-derived calls from the multiplex PCR reads in MiXCR, one entry per CDR3 protein. The table has roughly 7,000 distinct CDR3 sequences, roughly 20% seen once. Regarding the study as a whole: Patients with COVID-19 reportedly showed strongly skewed T cell receptor beta variable and joining gene usage. Exclusive to the recovered cohort were more than 2,000 TCR clusters, a few dozen of them with low generation probability.

This TCR was sampled from a human donor who had recovered from COVID-19. Sequenced material: blood. This chain uses TRBV6-2 or TRBV6-3 with TRBJ1-2, with a weak D call TRBD1 (5 bases). The CDR3 DNA sequence: TGTGCCAGCAGTTGGGGCAGGGTGACCTATGGCTACACCTTC. This sequence encodes CASSWGRVTYGYTF.